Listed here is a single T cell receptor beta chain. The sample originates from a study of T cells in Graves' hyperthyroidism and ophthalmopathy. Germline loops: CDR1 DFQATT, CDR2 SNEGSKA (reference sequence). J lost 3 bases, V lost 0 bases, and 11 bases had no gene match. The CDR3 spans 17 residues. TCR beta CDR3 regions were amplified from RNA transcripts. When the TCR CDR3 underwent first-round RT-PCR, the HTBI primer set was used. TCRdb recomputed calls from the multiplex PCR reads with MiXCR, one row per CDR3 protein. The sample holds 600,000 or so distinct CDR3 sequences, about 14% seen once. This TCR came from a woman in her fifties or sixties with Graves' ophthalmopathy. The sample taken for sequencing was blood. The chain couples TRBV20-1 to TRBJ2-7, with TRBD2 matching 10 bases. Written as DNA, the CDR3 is TGCAGTGCTAGAGAAGGTAGCGGGAGGAGTTCCGGCTACGAGCAGTACTTC. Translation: CSAREGSGRSSGYEQYF.